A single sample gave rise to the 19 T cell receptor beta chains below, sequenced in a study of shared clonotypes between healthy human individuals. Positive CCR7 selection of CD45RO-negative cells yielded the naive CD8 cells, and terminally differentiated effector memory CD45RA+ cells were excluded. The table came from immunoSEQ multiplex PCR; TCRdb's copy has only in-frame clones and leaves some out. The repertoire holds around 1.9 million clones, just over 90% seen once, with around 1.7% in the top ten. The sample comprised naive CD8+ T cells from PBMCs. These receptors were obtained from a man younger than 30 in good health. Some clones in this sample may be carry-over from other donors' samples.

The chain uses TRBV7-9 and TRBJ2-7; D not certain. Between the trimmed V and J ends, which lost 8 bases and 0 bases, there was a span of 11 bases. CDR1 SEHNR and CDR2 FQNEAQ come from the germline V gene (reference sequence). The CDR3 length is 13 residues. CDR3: CASLDTNSYEQYF. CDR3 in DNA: TGTGCCAGCTTAGACACGAACTCCTACGAGCAGTACTTC.

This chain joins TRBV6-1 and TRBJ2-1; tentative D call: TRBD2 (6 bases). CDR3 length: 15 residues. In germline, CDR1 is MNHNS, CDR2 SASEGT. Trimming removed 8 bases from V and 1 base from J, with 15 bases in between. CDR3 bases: TGTGCCAGCGCGGTTTTACGGGAGTCCTACAATGAGCAGTTCTTC. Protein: CASAVLRESYNEQFF.

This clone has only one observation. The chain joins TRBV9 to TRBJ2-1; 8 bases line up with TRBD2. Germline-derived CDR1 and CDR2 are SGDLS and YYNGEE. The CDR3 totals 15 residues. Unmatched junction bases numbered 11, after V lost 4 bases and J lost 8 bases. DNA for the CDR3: TGTGCCAGCAGCCCCAGCGGGAGTCAGGTCTATGAGCAGTTCTTC. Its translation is CASSPSGSQVYEQFF.

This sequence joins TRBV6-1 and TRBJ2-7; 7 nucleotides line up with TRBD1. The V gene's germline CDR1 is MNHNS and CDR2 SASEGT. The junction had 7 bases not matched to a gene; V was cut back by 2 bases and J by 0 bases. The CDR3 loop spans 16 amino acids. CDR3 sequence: CASSETLRGHSYEQYF. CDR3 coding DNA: TGTGCCAGCAGTGAAACCCTTAGGGGGCACTCCTACGAGCAGTACTTC.

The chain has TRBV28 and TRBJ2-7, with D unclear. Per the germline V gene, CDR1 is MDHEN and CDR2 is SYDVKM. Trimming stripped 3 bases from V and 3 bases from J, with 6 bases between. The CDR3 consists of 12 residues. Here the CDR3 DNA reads TGTGCCAGCAGTTTGATACTCTACGAGCAGTACTTC. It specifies CASSLILYEQYF.

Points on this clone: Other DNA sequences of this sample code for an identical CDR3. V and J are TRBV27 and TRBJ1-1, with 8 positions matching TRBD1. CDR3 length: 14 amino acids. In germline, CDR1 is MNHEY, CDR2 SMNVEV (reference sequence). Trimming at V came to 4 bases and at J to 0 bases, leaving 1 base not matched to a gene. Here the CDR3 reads CASSYRGMNTEAFF. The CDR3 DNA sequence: TGTGCCAGCAGTTACAGGGGGATGAACACTGAAGCTTTCTTT.

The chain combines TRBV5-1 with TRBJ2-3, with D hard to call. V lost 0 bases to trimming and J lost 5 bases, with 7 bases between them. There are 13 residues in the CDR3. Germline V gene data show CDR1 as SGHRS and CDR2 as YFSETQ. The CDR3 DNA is TGCGCCAGCAGCTTGGATGCAGGAGATACGCAGTATTTT. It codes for CASSLDAGDTQYF.

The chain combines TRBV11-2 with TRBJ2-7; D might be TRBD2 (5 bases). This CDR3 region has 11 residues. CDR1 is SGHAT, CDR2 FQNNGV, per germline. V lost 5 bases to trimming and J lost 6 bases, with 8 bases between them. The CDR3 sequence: CASSEAGEQYF. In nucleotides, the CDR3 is TGTGCCAGCAGCGAGGCGGGCGAGCAGTACTTC.

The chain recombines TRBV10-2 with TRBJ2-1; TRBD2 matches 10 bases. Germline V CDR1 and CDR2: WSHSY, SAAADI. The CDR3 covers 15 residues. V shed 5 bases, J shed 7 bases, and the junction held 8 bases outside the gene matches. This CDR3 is CASSLLAGVGNEQFF. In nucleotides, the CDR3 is TGCGCCAGCAGTTTGCTAGCGGGAGTTGGGAATGAGCAGTTCTTC.

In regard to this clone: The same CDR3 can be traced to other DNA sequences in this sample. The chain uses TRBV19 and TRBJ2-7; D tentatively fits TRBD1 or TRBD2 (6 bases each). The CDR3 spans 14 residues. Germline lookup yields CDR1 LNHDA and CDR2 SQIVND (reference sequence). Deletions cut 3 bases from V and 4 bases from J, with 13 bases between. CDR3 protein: CASSIGGGGYEQYF. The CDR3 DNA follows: TGTGCCAGTAGTATCGGCGGAGGGGGTTACGAGCAGTACTTC.

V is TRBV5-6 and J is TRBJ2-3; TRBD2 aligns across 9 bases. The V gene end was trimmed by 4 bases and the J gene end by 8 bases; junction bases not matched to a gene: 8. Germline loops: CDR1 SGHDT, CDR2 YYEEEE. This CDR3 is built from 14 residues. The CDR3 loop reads CASSLGLAITTQYF. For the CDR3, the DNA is TGTGCCAGCAGCCTGGGACTAGCTATTACTACGCAGTATTTT.

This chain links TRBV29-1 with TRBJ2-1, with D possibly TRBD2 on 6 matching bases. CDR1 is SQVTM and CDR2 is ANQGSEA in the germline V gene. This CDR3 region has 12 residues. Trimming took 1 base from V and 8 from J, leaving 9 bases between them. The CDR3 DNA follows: TGCAGCGTTGAAGGGGGGGAACATGAGCAGTTCTTC. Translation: CSVEGGEHEQFF.

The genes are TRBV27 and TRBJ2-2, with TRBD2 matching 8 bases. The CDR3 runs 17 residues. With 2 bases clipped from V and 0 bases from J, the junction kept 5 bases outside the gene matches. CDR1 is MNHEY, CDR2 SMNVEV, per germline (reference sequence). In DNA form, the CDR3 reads TGTGCCAGCAGTTTAGCGGGACTAGGGGCGAACACCGGGGAGCTGTTTTTT. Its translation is CASSLAGLGANTGELFF.

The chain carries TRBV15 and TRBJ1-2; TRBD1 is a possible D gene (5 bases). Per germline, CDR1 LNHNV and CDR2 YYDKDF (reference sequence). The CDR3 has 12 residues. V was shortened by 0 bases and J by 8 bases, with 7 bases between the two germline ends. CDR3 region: CATSREEGGYTF. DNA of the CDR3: TGTGCCACCAGCAGAGAGGAGGGGGGCTACACCTTC.

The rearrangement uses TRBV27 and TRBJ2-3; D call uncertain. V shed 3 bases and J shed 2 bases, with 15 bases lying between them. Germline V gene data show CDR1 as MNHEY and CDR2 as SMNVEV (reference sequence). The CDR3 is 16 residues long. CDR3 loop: CASSLGIGTDTDTQYF. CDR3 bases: TGTGCCAGCAGTTTGGGAATCGGTACAGACACAGATACGCAGTATTTT.

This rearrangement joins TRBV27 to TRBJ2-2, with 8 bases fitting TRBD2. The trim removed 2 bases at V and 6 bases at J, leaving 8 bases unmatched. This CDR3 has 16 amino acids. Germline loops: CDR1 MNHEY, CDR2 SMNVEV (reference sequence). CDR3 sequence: CASSLKPGGPPGELFF. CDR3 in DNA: TGTGCCAGCAGTTTAAAACCGGGAGGGCCACCCGGGGAGCTGTTTTTT.

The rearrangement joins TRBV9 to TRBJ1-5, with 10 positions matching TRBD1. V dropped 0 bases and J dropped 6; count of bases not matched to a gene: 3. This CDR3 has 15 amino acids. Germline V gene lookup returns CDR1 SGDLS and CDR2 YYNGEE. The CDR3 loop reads CASSVDGTGAQPQHF. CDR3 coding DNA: TGTGCCAGCAGCGTAGATGGGACAGGGGCTCAGCCCCAGCATTTT.

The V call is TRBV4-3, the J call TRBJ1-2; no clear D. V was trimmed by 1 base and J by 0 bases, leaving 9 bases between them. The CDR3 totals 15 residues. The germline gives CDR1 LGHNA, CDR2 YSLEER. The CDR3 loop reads CASSQAPGSNYGYTF. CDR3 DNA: TGCGCCAGCAGCCAAGCTCCAGGCTCTAACTATGGCTACACCTTC.

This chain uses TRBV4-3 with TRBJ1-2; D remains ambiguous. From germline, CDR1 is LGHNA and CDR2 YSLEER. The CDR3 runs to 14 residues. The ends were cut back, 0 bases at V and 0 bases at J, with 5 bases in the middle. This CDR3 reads CASSQEETNYGYTF. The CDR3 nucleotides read TGCGCCAGCAGCCAAGAGGAGACTAACTATGGCTACACCTTC.